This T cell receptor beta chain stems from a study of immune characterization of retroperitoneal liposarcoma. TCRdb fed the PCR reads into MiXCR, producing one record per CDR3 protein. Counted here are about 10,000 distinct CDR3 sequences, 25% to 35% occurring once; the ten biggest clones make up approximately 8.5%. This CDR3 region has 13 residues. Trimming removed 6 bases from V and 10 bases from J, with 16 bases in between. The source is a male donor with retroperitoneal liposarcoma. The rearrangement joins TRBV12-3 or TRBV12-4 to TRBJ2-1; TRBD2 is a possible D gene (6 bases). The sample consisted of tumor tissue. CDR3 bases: TGTGCCAGCAGCCCGGAGGGGTTCTACGAGCAGTTCTTC. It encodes CASSPEGFYEQFF.